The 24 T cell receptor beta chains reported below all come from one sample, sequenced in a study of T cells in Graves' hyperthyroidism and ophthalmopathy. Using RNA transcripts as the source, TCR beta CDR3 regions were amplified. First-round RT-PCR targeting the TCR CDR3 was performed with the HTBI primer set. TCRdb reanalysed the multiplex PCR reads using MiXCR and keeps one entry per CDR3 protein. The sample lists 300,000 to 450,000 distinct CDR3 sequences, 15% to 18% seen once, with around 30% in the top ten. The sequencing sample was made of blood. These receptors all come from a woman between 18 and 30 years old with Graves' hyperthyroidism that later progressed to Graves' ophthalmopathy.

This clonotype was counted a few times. CDR3 DNA sequence: TGCGCCAGCAGCCAAGACAGGGGGCAAGGGACTGAAGCTTTCTTT. Its protein product is CASSQDRGQGTEAFF. This chain connects TRBV4-1 to TRBJ1-1; 8 nucleotides match TRBD1. Losses at the gene ends were 0 bases for V and 5 bases for J; bases not matched to a gene: 5. The germline CDR1 and CDR2 sequences are MGHRA and YSYEKL. The CDR3 contains 15 residues.

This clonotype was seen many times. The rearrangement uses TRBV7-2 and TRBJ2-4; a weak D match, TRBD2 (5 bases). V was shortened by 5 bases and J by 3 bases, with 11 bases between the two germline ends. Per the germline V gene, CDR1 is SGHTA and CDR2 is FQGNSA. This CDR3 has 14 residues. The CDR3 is CASSPARDKNIQYF. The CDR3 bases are TGTGCCAGCAGCCCAGCACGGGACAAAAACATTCAGTACTTC.

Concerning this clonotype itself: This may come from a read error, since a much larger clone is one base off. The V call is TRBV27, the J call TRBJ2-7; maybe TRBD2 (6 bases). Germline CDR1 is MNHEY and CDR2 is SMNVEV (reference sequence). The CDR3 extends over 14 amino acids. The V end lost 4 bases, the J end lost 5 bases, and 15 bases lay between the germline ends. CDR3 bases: TGTGCCAGCAGTTCGTCGGCGGGAACGGACGAGCAGTACTTC. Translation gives CASSSSAGTDEQYF.

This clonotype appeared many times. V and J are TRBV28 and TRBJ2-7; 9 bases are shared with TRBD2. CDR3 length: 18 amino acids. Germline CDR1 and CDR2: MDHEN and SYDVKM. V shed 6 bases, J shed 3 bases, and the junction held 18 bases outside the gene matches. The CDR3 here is CASSPPSGISPINYEQYF. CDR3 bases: TGTGCCAGCAGCCCGCCTAGCGGGATTTCCCCTATAAACTACGAGCAGTACTTC.

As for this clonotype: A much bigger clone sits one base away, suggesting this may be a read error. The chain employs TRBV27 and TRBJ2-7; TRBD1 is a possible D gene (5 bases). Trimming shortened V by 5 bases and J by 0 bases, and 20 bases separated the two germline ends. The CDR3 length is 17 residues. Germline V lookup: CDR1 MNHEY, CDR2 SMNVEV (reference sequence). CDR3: CASSPTHRTPPSYEQYF. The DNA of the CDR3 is TGTGCCAGCAGTCCTACCCACAGGACACCTCCCTCCTACGAGCAGTACTTC.

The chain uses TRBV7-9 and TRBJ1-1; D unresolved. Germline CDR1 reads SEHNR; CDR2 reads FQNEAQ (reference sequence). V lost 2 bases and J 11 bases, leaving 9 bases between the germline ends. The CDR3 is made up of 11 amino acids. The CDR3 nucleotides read TGTGCCAGCAGCTTAAATGTAGTTGCTTTCTTT. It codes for CASSLNVVAFF. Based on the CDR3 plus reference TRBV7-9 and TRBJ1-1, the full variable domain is DTGVSQNPRHKITKRGQNVTFRCDPISEHNRLYWYRQTLGQGPEFLTYFQNEAQLEKSRLLSDRFSAERPKGSFSTLEIQRTEQGDSAMYLCASSLNVVAFFGQGTRLTVV.

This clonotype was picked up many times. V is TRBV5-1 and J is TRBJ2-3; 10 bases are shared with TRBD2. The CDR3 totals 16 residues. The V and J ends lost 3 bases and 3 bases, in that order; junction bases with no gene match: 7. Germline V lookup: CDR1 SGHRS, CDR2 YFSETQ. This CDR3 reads CASSWGLAIRTDTQYF. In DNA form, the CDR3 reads TGCGCCAGCAGCTGGGGACTAGCGATACGGACAGATACGCAGTATTTT.

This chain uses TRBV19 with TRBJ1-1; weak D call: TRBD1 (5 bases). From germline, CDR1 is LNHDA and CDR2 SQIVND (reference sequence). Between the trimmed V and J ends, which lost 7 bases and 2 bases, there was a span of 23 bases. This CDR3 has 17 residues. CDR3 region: CASTAGRGAKRNTEAFF. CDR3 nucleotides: TGTGCCAGTACCGCCGGGAGGGGAGCCAAAAGAAACACTGAAGCTTTCTTT.

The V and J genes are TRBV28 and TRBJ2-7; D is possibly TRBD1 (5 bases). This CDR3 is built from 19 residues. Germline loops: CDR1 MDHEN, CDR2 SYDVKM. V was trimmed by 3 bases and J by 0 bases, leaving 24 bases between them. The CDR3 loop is CASSFLQQDLWASSYEQYF. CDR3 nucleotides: TGTGCCAGCAGTTTCCTCCAACAGGATCTGTGGGCGAGCTCCTACGAGCAGTACTTC.

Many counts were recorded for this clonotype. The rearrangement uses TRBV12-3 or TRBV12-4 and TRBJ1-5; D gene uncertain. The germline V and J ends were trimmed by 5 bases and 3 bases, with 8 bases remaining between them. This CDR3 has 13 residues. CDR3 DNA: TGTGCCAGCAGTCGGATTCCCAATCAGCCCCAGCATTTT. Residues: CASSRIPNQPQHF.

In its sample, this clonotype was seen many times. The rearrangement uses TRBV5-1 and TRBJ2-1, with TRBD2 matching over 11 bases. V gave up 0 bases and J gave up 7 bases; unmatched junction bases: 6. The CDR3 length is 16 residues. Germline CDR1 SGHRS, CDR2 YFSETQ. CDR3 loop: CASSLALAGGLNEQFF. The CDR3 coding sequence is TGCGCCAGCAGCTTGGCGTTAGCGGGAGGGCTGAATGAGCAGTTCTTC.

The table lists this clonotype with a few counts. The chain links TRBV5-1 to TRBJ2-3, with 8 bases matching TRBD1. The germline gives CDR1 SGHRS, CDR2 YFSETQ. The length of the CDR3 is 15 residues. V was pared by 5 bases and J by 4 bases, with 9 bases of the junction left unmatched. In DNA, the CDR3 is TGCGCCAGCAGTTTTAGGACAGGGCGACCAGATACGCAGTATTTT. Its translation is CASSFRTGRPDTQYF.

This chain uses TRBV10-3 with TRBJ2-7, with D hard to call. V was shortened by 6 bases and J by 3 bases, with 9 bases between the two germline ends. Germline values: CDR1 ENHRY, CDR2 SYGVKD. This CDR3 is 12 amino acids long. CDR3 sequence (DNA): TGTGCCATCAGCTCTTCGGTCTACGAGCAGTACTTC. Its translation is CAISSSVYEQYF.

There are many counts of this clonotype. The DNA of the CDR3 is TGTGCCAGCAGTCCATTGGACAGTAATCAGCCCCAGCATTTT. This translates into CASSPLDSNQPQHF. The V gene is TRBV6-1, the J gene TRBJ1-5; the D gene is possibly TRBD1 (6 bases). The V end was cut by 5 bases, the J end by 4 bases, with 12 bases between. The CDR3 runs 14 residues. Germline V gives CDR1 MNHNS, CDR2 SASEGT.

For the CDR3, the DNA is TGTGCCAGCAGTTTAGGAGGGGGGGACACTGAAGCTTTCTTT. As protein: CASSLGGGDTEAFF. V and J are TRBV28 and TRBJ1-1; D possibly corresponds to TRBD1 (6 bases). In germline, CDR1 is MDHEN, CDR2 SYDVKM. Trimming stripped 2 bases from V and 3 bases from J, with 10 bases between. CDR3 length: 14 amino acids.

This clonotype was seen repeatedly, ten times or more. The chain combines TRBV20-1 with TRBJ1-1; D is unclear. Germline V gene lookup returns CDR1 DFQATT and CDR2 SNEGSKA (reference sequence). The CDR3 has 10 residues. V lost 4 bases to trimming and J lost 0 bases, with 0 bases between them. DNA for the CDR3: TGCAGTGCTATGAACACTGAAGCTTTCTTT. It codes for CSAMNTEAFF.

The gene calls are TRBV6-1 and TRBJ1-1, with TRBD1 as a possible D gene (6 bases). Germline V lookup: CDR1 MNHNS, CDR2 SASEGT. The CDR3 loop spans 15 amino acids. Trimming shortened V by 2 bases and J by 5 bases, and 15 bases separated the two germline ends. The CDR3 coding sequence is TGTGCCAGCAGTGAACGCGGGGGGCGGGGGACTGAAGCTTTCTTT. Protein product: CASSERGGRGTEAFF.

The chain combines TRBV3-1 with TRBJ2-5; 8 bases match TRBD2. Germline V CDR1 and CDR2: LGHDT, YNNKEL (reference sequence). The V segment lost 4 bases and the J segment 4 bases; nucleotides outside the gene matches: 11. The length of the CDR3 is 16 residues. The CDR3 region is CASSRPRGSGIETQYF. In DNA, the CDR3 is TGTGCCAGCAGCCGGCCCCGGGGTAGCGGGATAGAGACCCAGTACTTC.

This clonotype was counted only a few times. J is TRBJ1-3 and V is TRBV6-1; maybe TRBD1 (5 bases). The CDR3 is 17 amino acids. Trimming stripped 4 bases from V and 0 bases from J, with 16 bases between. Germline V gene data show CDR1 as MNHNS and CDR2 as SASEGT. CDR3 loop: CASSGPGRPSSGNTIYF. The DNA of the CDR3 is TGTGCCAGCAGTGGGCCGGGACGGCCGAGCTCTGGAAACACCATATATTTT.

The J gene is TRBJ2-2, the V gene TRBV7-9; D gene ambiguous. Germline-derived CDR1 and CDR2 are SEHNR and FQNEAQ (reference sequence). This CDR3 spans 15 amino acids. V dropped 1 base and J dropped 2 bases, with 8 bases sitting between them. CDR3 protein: CASSLVPQNTGELFF. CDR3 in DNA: TGTGCCAGCAGCTTAGTCCCGCAAAACACCGGGGAGCTGTTTTTT.

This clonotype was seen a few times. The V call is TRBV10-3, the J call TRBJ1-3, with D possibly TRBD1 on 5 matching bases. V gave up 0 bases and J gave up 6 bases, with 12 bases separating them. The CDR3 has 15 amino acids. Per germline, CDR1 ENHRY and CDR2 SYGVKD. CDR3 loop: CAISESGANENTIYF. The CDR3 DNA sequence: TGTGCCATCAGTGAGTCAGGGGCAAACGAAAACACCATATATTTT.

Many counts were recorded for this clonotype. This CDR3 is CASSQDYADRGEETQYF. The CDR3 DNA reads TGTGCCAGCAGCCAAGATTATGCGGACAGGGGGGAAGAGACCCAGTACTTC. The V and J genes are TRBV14 and TRBJ2-5; 10 nucleotides line up with TRBD1. V lost 0 bases, J lost 3 bases, and 7 bases stayed unmatched. CDR1 is SGHDN, CDR2 FVKESK, per germline. The CDR3 extends over 17 amino acids.

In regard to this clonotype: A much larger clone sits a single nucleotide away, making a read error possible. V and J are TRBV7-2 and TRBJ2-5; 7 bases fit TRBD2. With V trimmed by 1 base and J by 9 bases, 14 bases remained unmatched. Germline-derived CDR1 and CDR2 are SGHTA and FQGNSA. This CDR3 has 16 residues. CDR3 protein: CASSLVGHRAGEAQYF. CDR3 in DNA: TGTGCCAGCAGCTTAGTGGGCCATAGGGCGGGGGAGGCCCAGTACTTC.

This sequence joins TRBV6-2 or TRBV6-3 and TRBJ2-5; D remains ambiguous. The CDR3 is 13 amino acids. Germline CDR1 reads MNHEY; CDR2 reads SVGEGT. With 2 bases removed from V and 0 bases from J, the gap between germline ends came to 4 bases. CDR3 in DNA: TGTGCCAGCAGTTACGGGTACCAAGAGACCCAGTACTTC. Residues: CASSYGYQETQYF.